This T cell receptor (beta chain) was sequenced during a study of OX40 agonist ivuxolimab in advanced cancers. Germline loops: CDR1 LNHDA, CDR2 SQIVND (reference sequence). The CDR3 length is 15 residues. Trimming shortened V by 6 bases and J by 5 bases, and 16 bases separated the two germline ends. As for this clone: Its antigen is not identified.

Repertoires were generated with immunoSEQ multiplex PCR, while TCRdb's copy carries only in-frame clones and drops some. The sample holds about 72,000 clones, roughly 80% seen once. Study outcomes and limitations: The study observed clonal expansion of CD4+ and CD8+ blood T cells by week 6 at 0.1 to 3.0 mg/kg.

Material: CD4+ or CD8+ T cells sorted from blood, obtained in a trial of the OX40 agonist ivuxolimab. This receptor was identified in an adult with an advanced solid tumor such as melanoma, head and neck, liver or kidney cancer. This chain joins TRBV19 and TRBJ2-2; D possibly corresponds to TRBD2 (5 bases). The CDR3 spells CASRLEGRWTGELFF. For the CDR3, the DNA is TGTGCCAGTAGACTTGAGGGTCGTTGGACCGGGGAGCTGTTTTTT.